Listed below are T cell receptor beta chains from one sample, sequenced in a study of memory CD4+ T cells and cytomegalovirus serostatus. Sequencing was performed with immunoSEQ multiplex PCR; in TCRdb, only in-frame clones are kept and a portion is missing. Of 25,000 to 30,000 clones in the sample, 75% to 85% were seen once. The sequencing input was memory CD4+ T cells from blood. All receptors derive from an adult in good health and CMV-seronegative. Each CDR3 is given with its conserved first and last residue. Fields, in order: D gene, clone size, V gene, J gene, CDR3 DNA, CDR3 protein. A D gene is named only where the DNA matches it firmly. Only some rows state a clone size, as once, few, many or a class for expanded clones.

NA	NA	TRBV5-1	TRBJ1-2	TGCGCCAGCAGCTCTTCCCCTAACACAGCTAACTATGGCTACACCTTC	CASSSSPNTANYGYTF
NA	NA	TRBV30	TRBJ2-6	TGTGCCTGGAGTGTCGGGGGGGCCAACGTCCTGACTTTC	CAWSVGGANVLTF
NA	once	TRBV6-4	TRBJ1-2	TGTGCCAGCAGTGAGGAGTCCGACAGATTCTATGGCTACACCTTC	CASSEESDRFYGYTF
TRBD1	NA	TRBV7-8	TRBJ2-7	TGTGCCAGCAGCCCGCAAGACAGGGTCTGGCACGAGCAGTACTTC	CASSPQDRVWHEQYF
TRBD2	NA	TRBV7-9	TRBJ2-3	TGTGCCAGCAGCCCGAACGGACTAGCGGGTAGCACAGATACGCAGTATTTT	CASSPNGLAGSTDTQYF
NA	NA	TRBV28	TRBJ1-2	TGTGCCAGCAGTTCCGGCACTAACTATGGCTACACCTTC	CASSSGTNYGYTF
TRBD2	NA	TRBV11-1	TRBJ2-3	TGTGCCAGCGGACTAGCGGGGACAGATACGCAGTATTTT	CASGLAGTDTQYF
NA	NA	TRBV20-1	TRBJ2-5	TGCAGCGGACACAAAGAGACCCAGTACTTC	CSGHKETQYF
NA	NA	TRBV4-1	TRBJ1-5	TGCGCCAGCAGCCAAGAAGTAGGAAGGAATCAGCCCCAGCATTTT	CASSQEVGRNQPQHF
TRBD1	NA	TRBV7-2	TRBJ2-6	TGTGCCAGCAGCTTAGCTGCGACAGGGATGGGGGCCGGGGCCAACGTCCTGACTTTC	CASSLAATGMGAGANVLTF
TRBD1	NA	TRBV6-5	TRBJ1-1	TGTGCCAGCAGTCCCACACCAGACAGGGGGGAAGCTTTCTTT	CASSPTPDRGEAFF
TRBD1	NA	TRBV27	TRBJ1-2	TGTGCCAGCAGTACCTTGACAGGGCTCTCCCGTGGCTACACCTTC	CASSTLTGLSRGYTF
TRBD1	NA	TRBV4-2	TRBJ1-2	TGTGCCAGCAGCCAAGTGTTACCCGGGATAGGGGGCGCGGGCTACACCTTC	CASSQVLPGIGGAGYTF
NA	few	TRBV28	TRBJ2-2	TGTGCCAGCAGTCCACTGGGCGCAGGGACCGGGGAGCTGTTTTTT	CASSPLGAGTGELFF
NA	NA	TRBV11-2	TRBJ2-3	TGTGCCAGCAGCTTAGACAGGGTAACAGATACGCAGTATTTT	CASSLDRVTDTQYF
TRBD2	NA	TRBV4-1	TRBJ2-1	TGCGCCAGCAGCCAAGATGGACTAGCGGGGGGGCTCTCCTACAATGAGCAGTTCTTC	CASSQDGLAGGLSYNEQFF
TRBD1	NA	TRBV6-1	TRBJ1-6	TGTGCCACTCGGACAGGGAGCTCCTATAATTCACCCCTCCACTTT	CATRTGSSYNSPLHF
NA	NA	TRBV15	TRBJ1-1	TGTGCCACCAGCAGAGTGGCAGGGGAAACTGAAGCTTTCTTT	CATSRVAGETEAFF
NA	NA	TRBV7-8	TRBJ1-6	TGTGCCAGCAGCTTAGCGACCAGTTCCCTTAATTCACCCCTCCACTTT	CASSLATSSLNSPLHF
TRBD1	NA	TRBV6-6	TRBJ1-2	TGTGCCAGCAGAGACCTAGGACAGGGCGGCGGCTACACCTTC	CASRDLGQGGGYTF
NA	NA	TRBV6-5	TRBJ1-3	TGTGCCAGCAGCTCCCAACGGGTTTTTACGAACACCATATATTTT	CASSSQRVFTNTIYF
TRBD1	medium-sized	TRBV11-2	TRBJ1-2	TGTGCCAGCAGCCAAGGACAGGACTATGGCTACACCTTC	CASSQGQDYGYTF
NA	NA	TRBV7-2	TRBJ1-6	TGTGCCAGCAACATACCCCGAAGGGCGGGCACCAATAATTCACCCCTCCACTTT	CASNIPRRAGTNNSPLHF
NA	NA	TRBV7-6	TRBJ2-5	TGTGCCAGCAGCCCCCACCAAGAGACCCAGTACTTC	CASSPHQETQYF
TRBD2	NA	TRBV2	TRBJ2-1	TGTGCCGAGACTAGCGGGGGCCCGTTGGGTGAGCAGTTCTTC	CAETSGGPLGEQFF
NA	NA	TRBV7-7	TRBJ2-5	TGTGCTAGCAGCTTATCCCGGGGCCCTCAAGAGACCCAGTACTTC	CASSLSRGPQETQYF
TRBD1	NA	TRBV10-2	TRBJ1-1	TGCGCCAGCAGTGAGTCTAGAGGTTTAAAGGGACAGTTGAACACTGAAGCTTTCTTT	CASSESRGLKGQLNTEAFF
NA	NA	TRBV5-1	TRBJ1-5	TGCGCCAGCAGCTTCGGTGATAGCAATCAGCCCCAGCATTTT	CASSFGDSNQPQHF
TRBD1	NA	TRBV5-6	TRBJ2-7	TGTGCCAGCAGCTTGGCCGCGGGACAGGGTTACGAGCAGTACTTC	CASSLAAGQGYEQYF
TRBD1	once	TRBV7-8	TRBJ1-5	TGTGCCAGCAGCTTAGCGTGGGGGACAGGGAATAGCAATCAGCCCCAGCATTTT	CASSLAWGTGNSNQPQHF
NA	NA	TRBV7-9	TRBJ1-1	TGTGCCAGCAGCTTACAGAACACTGAAGCTTTCTTT	CASSLQNTEAFF
TRBD1	NA	TRBV7-9	TRBJ1-4	TGTGCCAGCAGCCCGACAGGGGAGGGTGAAAAACTGTTTTTT	CASSPTGEGEKLFF
TRBD1	NA	TRBV11-3	TRBJ2-7	TGTGCCAGCAGCCCTGGGGGACAGGGGGCGTCCGAGCAGTACTTC	CASSPGGQGASEQYF
NA	NA	TRBV4-2	TRBJ1-4	TGTGCCAGCAGACTATATAGCCCGAATGAAAAACTGTTTTTT	CASRLYSPNEKLFF
NA	NA	TRBV7-2	TRBJ2-7	TGTGCCAGCAGCTCGGGGCAAGGCCCCTACGAGCAGTACTTC	CASSSGQGPYEQYF
NA	NA	TRBV10-1	TRBJ2-4	TGCGCCAGCAGTGGCGGGGCAGGGCAAGGCATTCAGTACTTC	CASSGGAGQGIQYF
TRBD1	NA	TRBV6-5	TRBJ1-3	TGTGCCAGCAGTTCAAAGGGGGCGGTTTCTGGAAACACCATATATTTT	CASSSKGAVSGNTIYF